The rows below give T cell receptor beta chains drawn from one sample of a study of T-cell reconstitution after alpha-beta-depleted transplantation in children. Using its own MiXCR run on the PCR reads, TCRdb lists one record per CDR3 protein. The sample records approximately 240,000 distinct CDR3 sequences, approximately 10% being singletons. The sample consisted of PBMCs, taken before TCRalphabeta/CD19-depleted stem cell transplant. Receptors were obtained from a child in the first two years of life with acute myeloid leukemia, due to receive a stem cell transplant. The CDR3 runs from the conserved cysteine through the conserved F or W. D genes are given only for firm matches. A clone size is listed for some rows: how often the clone was seen (once, few, many), or a class if it is expanded.

j_gene | v_gene | d_gene | abundance | CDR3nt | CDR3aa
TRBJ2-5 | TRBV11-2 | TRBD2 | many | TGTGCCAGCAGCTTATCGATTAGCGGGGGACAAGAGACCCAGTACTTC | CASSLSISGGQETQYF
TRBJ2-5 | TRBV5-1 | TRBD2 | few | TGCGCCAGCAGCTTGATGCTAGCGGGAGGCCGGGAGACCCAGTACTTC | CASSLMLAGGRETQYF
TRBJ2-2 | TRBV6-1 | TRBD2 | - | TGTGCCAGCAGCCAAACCGAGACTGGCGGGAGTCGCACCGGGGAGCTGTTTTTT | CASSQTETGGSRTGELFF
TRBJ2-1 | TRBV2 | - | many | TGTGCCAGCAGTGAAGCGGGCTACAATGAGCAGTTCTTC | CASSEAGYNEQFF
TRBJ2-1 | TRBV4-2 | TRBD2 | many | TGTGCCAGCAGCCGCCTAGCGGGAGCTGAGCAGTTCTTC | CASSRLAGAEQFF
TRBJ2-7 | TRBV10-3 | TRBD2 | many | TGTGCCATCAGTGGTACTAGCGGGAGGGCCAACGAGCAGTACTTC | CAISGTSGRANEQYF
TRBJ2-2 | TRBV12-3/TRBV12-4 | - | many | TGTGCCAGCAGCGTCAGGGAAGTCGGGGAGCTGTTTTTT | CASSVREVGELFF
TRBJ1-1 | TRBV12-3/TRBV12-4 | - | - | TGTGCCAGCAGCCTGGGGTGGGCAAACACTGAAGCTTTCTTT | CASSLGWANTEAFF
TRBJ1-1 | TRBV25-1 | - | few | TGTGCCAGCAGTGAAGGGGGGCCCACTGAAGCTTTCTTT | CASSEGGPTEAFF
TRBJ1-5 | TRBV5-1 | - | many | TGCGCCAGCAGCTTGATCGGGGGCGTTCAGCCCCAGCATTTT | CASSLIGGVQPQHF
TRBJ2-1 | TRBV11-2 | TRBD2 | many | TGTGCCAGCAGCTTAATCCTAGCGGGGGTCCTCAATGAGCAGTTCTTC | CASSLILAGVLNEQFF
TRBJ2-2 | TRBV20-1 | TRBD2 | many | TGCAGTGCTAGAGACCTACTAGCGGGGGTGAACACCGGGGAGCTGTTTTTT | CSARDLLAGVNTGELFF
TRBJ2-1 | TRBV11-2 | - | many | TGTGCCAGCAGCCTCATCCAAACTAGCTCCTACAATGAGCAGTTCTTC | CASSLIQTSSYNEQFF
TRBJ2-2 | TRBV10-3 | - | many | TGTGCCATAGGAGACTCCGGGTCCACCGGGGAGCTGTTTTTT | CAIGDSGSTGELFF
TRBJ1-3 | TRBV15 | - | many | TGTGCCACCCAAGGGGGAGCATGGCCTGGAAACACCATATATTTT | CATQGGAWPGNTIYF
TRBJ1-1 | TRBV2 | - | many | TGTGCCAGCAGTAAGGGGGGTACGATGAACACTGAAGCTTTCTTT | CASSKGGTMNTEAFF
TRBJ2-7 | TRBV4-1 | - | many | TGCGCCAGCAGCCAAGAACCAGGCCCCCAGTTACAGTACTTC | CASSQEPGPQLQYF
TRBJ2-7 | TRBV7-8 | TRBD2 | many | TGTGCCAGCAGCCGGACTAGGATGGACTACGAGCAGTACTTC | CASSRTRMDYEQYF
TRBJ2-1 | TRBV4-1 | TRBD2 | many | TGCGCCAGCAGCCGGGGACTAGCGGGAGGGCAGGTTAACAATGAGCAGTTCTTC | CASSRGLAGGQVNNEQFF
TRBJ1-1 | TRBV6-2/TRBV6-3 | - | few | TGTGCCAGCAGTTACTTCGGGACGGCGAACACTGAAGCTTTCTTT | CASSYFGTANTEAFF
TRBJ2-1 | TRBV11-2 | - | - | TGTGCCAGCAGCTCAACCCCCTTACTAGGGAGCTCCTACAATGAGCAGTTCTTC | CASSSTPLLGSSYNEQFF
TRBJ2-2 | TRBV10-2 | - | many | TGCGCCAGCAGTGAGGGGAGAGCGGTGAACACCGGGGAGCTGTTTTTT | CASSEGRAVNTGELFF
TRBJ2-3 | TRBV9 | TRBD2 | many | TGTGCCAGCAGCGTAGACCTAGCGGGAGGAGATACGCAGTATTTT | CASSVDLAGGDTQYF
TRBJ2-7 | TRBV7-2 | TRBD2 | few | TGTGCCAGCAGCTCCCGGACTAGCGGGATCATTTCCTACGAGCAGTACTTC | CASSSRTSGIISYEQYF
TRBJ1-6 | TRBV28 | - | many | TGTGCCAGCAGGGCCCACAGCCTTAGCTCCTATAATTCACCCCTCCACTTT | CASRAHSLSSYNSPLHF
TRBJ2-5 | TRBV27 | - | - | TGTGCCAGCAGTAAGCACGCGAGCCAGGAGACCCAGTACTTC | CASSKHASQETQYF
TRBJ2-3 | TRBV7-6 | - | many | TGTGCCAGCAGCCGAGGCAGCTTCCCTAGCACAGATACGCAGTATTTT | CASSRGSFPSTDTQYF
TRBJ2-7 | TRBV30 | - | many | TGTGCCTGGAGAGAAGGGAGAGAGCAGTACTTC | CAWREGREQYF
TRBJ2-1 | TRBV7-2 | TRBD1 | - | TGTGCCAGCAGCGACGACAGGGGGCTTTACAATGAGCAGTTCTTC | CASSDDRGLYNEQFF
TRBJ1-5 | TRBV20-1 | TRBD1 | many | TGCAGTGCAACCAGGGGGTATCAGCCCCAGCATTTT | CSATRGYQPQHF
TRBJ2-1 | TRBV20-1 | TRBD2 | few | TGCAGTGCTAGAGTGGGGGGAGGGGACAATGAGCAGTTCTTC | CSARVGGGDNEQFF
TRBJ1-1 | TRBV30 | - | many | TGTGCCTGGAGTAAAAACCCACCGAACACTGAAGCTTTCTTT | CAWSKNPPNTEAFF
TRBJ2-7 | TRBV10-3 | - | few | TGTGCCATCAGTGAGTCGAAGGGGAGGTCCGCCGAGCAGTACTTC | CAISESKGRSAEQYF
TRBJ2-1 | TRBV2 | - | - | TGTGCCAGCACGCCACTAGTTGGTAATGAGCAGTTCTTC | CASTPLVGNEQFF
TRBJ1-6 | TRBV20-1 | TRBD1 | few | TGCAGTGCTAGAGGGGACAGGGGCTCACCCCTCCACTTT | CSARGDRGSPLHF
TRBJ1-2 | TRBV28 | - | many | TGTGCCAGCAGTCTCGGGACGCAAAATGGCTACACCTTC | CASSLGTQNGYTF
TRBJ2-1 | TRBV20-1 | - | many | TGCAGTGCTAGAGATAACCTTGGGGGTGGGGAGCAGTTCTTC | CSARDNLGGGEQFF
TRBJ2-5 | TRBV6-2/TRBV6-3 | TRBD2 | many | TGTGCCAGCAGTTATTCGCGGGAGCTTCAAGAGACCCAGTACTTC | CASSYSRELQETQYF
TRBJ1-5 | TRBV5-5 | - | many | TGTGCCAGCAGCTTTGGTGTCGATCAGCCCCAGCATTTT | CASSFGVDQPQHF
TRBJ2-1 | TRBV12-3/TRBV12-4 | - | many | TGTGCCAGCAGTCGACAGGAGGCGGGGTACAATGAGCAGTTCTTC | CASSRQEAGYNEQFF
TRBJ2-3 | TRBV28 | TRBD1 | many | TGTGCCAGCAGGTTCTCCGGGACAGCCACAGATACGCAGTATTTT | CASRFSGTATDTQYF